The clone carrying this T cell receptor beta chain is a singleton in its sample. The record originates from a study of blood T cell repertoires in COVID-19. The overall study: Samples came from the United States, Italy and Spain, spanning acute and convalescent COVID-19.

Participant reports of clinical history set cohort assignment. In Cohort 3, a recovered donor had either two negative PCRs, clearance, or symptom resolution. Germline CDR1 SGHNT, CDR2 YYREEE (reference sequence). The trim removed 4 bases at V and 7 bases at J, leaving 12 bases unmatched. This CDR3 comprises 15 residues. Profiling relied on immunoSEQ multiplex PCR, and the TCRdb table lists in-frame clones only, not all of them. The table has approximately 300,000 clones, about 92% seen once; the top ten hold approximately 17%. This sequence joins TRBV5-4 and TRBJ2-7; TRBD2 agrees at 9 bases. The TCR was taken from a woman in her twenties or thirties who had recovered from COVID-19. Input material: PBMCs or T cells enriched from blood (not recorded which). The CDR3 is CASSPGNSGGREQYF. CDR3 in DNA: TGTGCCAGCAGCCCAGGGAATAGCGGGGGACGGGAGCAGTACTTC.